The sequence of this T cell receptor (beta chain) was determined in a study of cytomegalovirus exposure and HLA in healthy donors (dated by TCRdb to about 2017). Regarding the complete study: In an earlier analysis of some 610 of the donors, less than 350 Gb of sequence data and 90 million to 120 million unique TCR beta sequences from roughly 200 million T cells were reported. An early release covering some 640 HLA-typed donors comprised approximately 290 gigabases of sequencing data and around 86 million unique TCR sequences. Of the 300 to 450 genotyped donors, about 80% fell in the genetic ancestry cluster associated with self-reported Caucasian donors. The aim of the study was to test whether cataloging public T cell receptors could identify signatures of past pathogen exposure. The T cell repertoires of some 700 subjects were profiled by immunosequencing and related to cytomegalovirus serostatus. A separate validation cohort of approximately 130 different subjects was used in addition to the roughly 700-subject first cohort. To predict cytomegalovirus infection status, the study combined high-throughput TCR immunosequencing, statistical association of individual TCRs with disease status, and machine learning. To study patterns of TCR occurrence, a later analysis re-analyzed previously published TCR beta repertoires from several hundred donors and added high-resolution HLA genotyping. Rather than drawing on any new phenotypic data, the later analysis identified candidate immune exposures from TCR beta sequences and the way those sequences occurred across donors. An earlier analysis of some 500 of the donors used high-throughput TCR beta sequencing to judge whether each TCR beta V gene segment behaved as functional or pseudogenic. Donor age, sex, ethnicity and CMV serostatus were compiled alongside the repertoire data. In a later genetic analysis, genome-wide SNP genotypes for about three fifths of the roughly 670 donors were used, and that subset was treated as a discovery cohort. All discovery cohort repertoires had been generated on a single sequencing platform. Both class I and class II loci were covered by HLA typing, at four-digit resolution. The number of donors typed differed by locus, with roughly 620-640 for A, B, C, DRB1 and DQB1, roughly 520 for DQA1, approximately 580 for DPA1, and 450 to 480 for DPB1. Four or five DR-DQ haplotypes were handled as single units for association and clustering because linkage in the cohort was strong. On average, roughly 200,000 unique TCR beta nucleotide sequences were sequenced per donor among several hundred genotyped donors of the cohort, with 15% to 20% of those sequences being non-productive. General study outcomes and caveats: The classifier was reported to diagnose cytomegalovirus status with high specificity and sensitivity in both the original cohort and the validation cohort. Roughly uniform sequencing depth across donors was assumed in presence/absence analyses, although this assumption may not hold. For the cohort, immune exposure information was limited to CMV serostatus. In vitro tests confirmed that a few of the cytomegalovirus-associated TCR beta chains recognize cytomegalovirus antigens. A later analysis associated approximately 17,000 TCR beta sequences with specific HLA alleles at a false discovery rate of 0.05. In an earlier analysis of roughly 560 of the donors, most TCR beta V segments were observed in productive rearrangements about 90% or about 30% of the time, broadly matching IMGT annotations. A later genetic analysis associated a missense DCLRE1C variant with V-gene and J-gene trimming of TCR beta chains, and an independent cohort replicated the association. Assigning TCR associations to individual alleles was difficult when HLA alleles, especially DR and DQ, strongly co-occurred. In a later analysis, TCR association rates were found to vary across HLA loci, with the most associated TCRs seen for DRB1 alleles and the fewest for HLA-C alleles. Because some donors lacked HLA typing at each locus, the association tests relied only on the typed subset. A further reported finding was that TCR beta sequences accurately predicted the HLA-A and HLA-B alleles for most subjects in the first cohort. In a later genetic analysis, fewer N-insertions in productive TCRs were reported among donors in an Asian-associated ancestry cluster than the approximately 710-donor mean. The authors suggested that the approach could potentially be generalized to other disease states and immunological phenotypes. A group of highly shared sequence variants was considered likely to be a technical artifact of the sequencing pipeline. This cohort had only TCR beta chains sequenced, and the lack of alpha or paired-chain data limited which features could be detected. In the study, approximately 160 TCR beta chains were listed as associated with cytomegalovirus. In a later analysis, several top co-occurrence clusters were reported to appear linked to parvovirus B19, influenza, CMV and Epstein-Barr virus. Some IMGT-functional V segments, including TRBV6-2 and TRBV6-3, could not be told apart with the 87-base-pair reads, so those segments were excluded. Over 15 rarely observed V segments, including chromosome 9 orphons, were excluded from the earlier analysis of almost 600 of the donors because counts were too low. Most CMV-associated TCR beta chains appeared to be HLA-restricted in a later analysis, and the HLA associations seemed to be driven largely by CMV exposure. Most TCR sequences were observed very rarely across donors, whereas some public TCRs were present in many individuals. A later analysis found that HLA-associated TCR beta chains were more clonally expanded and had lower generation probabilities than equally common non-associated chains. Linkage disequilibrium might explain the correlated functional status among segregating V segments, but an unknown experimental factor could not be excluded.

This clone was detected a few times. Its binding antigen is unknown. Per-base qualities were not stored, and no clone one base away is much larger. The CDR3 starts with the cysteine, ends with the phenylalanine, and has 14 residues. Just CDR3 DNA is preserved here, 42 bases in frame from base 1. V is reduced by 5 bases and J by 1 base, leaving a spacing of 11 bases between them. The germline V gene specifies ENHRY as CDR1 and SYGVKD as CDR2. The library was produced with the immunoSEQ multiplex PCR assay. For the multiplex PCR, a mixture combining 60 forward primers for TCR Vbeta segments and 13 reverse primers for TCR Jbeta segments was used. Amplification of the CDR3 region of rearranged TCR beta genes was performed with a multiplex PCR assay on genomic DNA. Amplified TCR beta libraries were sequenced as 87-base-pair reads on the Illumina HiSeq System. As for the authors' bioinformatics: A later analysis tallied tens of millions of unique TCR beta chains across the 666 repertoires, and about 12 million of those chains were shared by two or more donors. Raw reads were error-corrected and collapsed into unique sequences by a nearest-neighbor algorithm in which closely related sequences were merged to remove PCR and sequencing errors. V, D and J gene segments were assigned by aligning CDR3 sequences to IMGT reference sequences. For a sequence to be retained, at least a six-nucleotide match to both a V gene segment and a J gene segment was required. A rearrangement counted as productive if the CDR3 had no stop codons and remained in frame with V and J, and every other rearrangement counted as non-productive. Following IMGT convention, CDR3 was defined as the stretch from the second conserved V-encoded cysteine up to the conserved J-encoded phenylalanine. The earlier analysis of some 580 of the donors excluded any sequence lacking an unambiguous match to a single V gene segment. In an earlier analysis of approximately 610 of the donors, V segments were called functional above 56.7% productive rearrangements and were called segregating when the between-donor standard deviation exceeded 5%. A statistical classification framework was built for diagnosing cytomegalovirus status from the catalog of TCR beta chain sequences. V and J gene assignment, in a later analysis, came from comparing TCR nucleotide sequences with IMGT/GENE-DB human TR gene sequences. Using the TCRdist pipeline, a later analysis assigned CDR3 sequences along with most-parsimonious VDJ recombination scenarios. In a later analysis, each TCR beta chain was defined by its CDR3 amino acid sequence together with its V-gene family, and reads lacking a unique V-gene family were excluded. A later analysis removed several hundred highly shared, low-generation-probability nucleotide sequences to deal with suspected cross-contamination and a sequencing artifact. For each public chain, a later analysis derived a clonal expansion index from normalized ranks of inferred template counts within each repertoire. A later analysis computed generation probabilities with a VDJ recombination model fitted to out-of-frame rearrangements, and checked the results against IGoR. A later analysis scored TCR-TCR, TCR-HLA and TCR-CMV co-occurrence with hypergeometric tests, applying a repertoire-size bias correction to TCR pairs. To estimate false discovery rates, a later analysis permuted the HLA or CMV assignments 20 times. In a later analysis, co-occurring TCRs were grouped using DBSCAN, and TCRdist sequence similarity was added for clustering within HLA-allele-positive subsets. For co-occurrence clustering, repertoires with fewer than 30,000 or more than 120,000 public chains were excluded, along with five repertoires with anomalous nucleotide sharing. Not all clones reach the TCRdb copy of this immuneACCESS table, which keeps in-frame sequences only. Checked studies attribute under half of the gap to unresolved V genes and leave the rest unexplained. The D gene and trimming were derived from the DNA, and the V and J assignments and clone size from that table. The sample table contains about 170,000 clones; only one count was recorded for 55% to 65% of them. Under 3% of the sample comes from the top ten.

The cohort consisted of 650 to 850 healthy bone marrow donors. At the time of sampling, all cohort members were nominally healthy, though unrecorded immune exposures were likely present. The donor was CMV seronegative and belonged to the group of 352 seronegative cohort members. A peripheral blood sample was collected from each donor, and TCR beta sequencing was performed on peripheral blood mononuclear cells. The Qiagen DNeasy Blood Extraction Kit was used to extract genomic DNA from the blood cell samples. Sample: PBMCs. The rearranged chain carries TRBV10-3 and TRBJ1-1; perhaps TRBD1 is the D gene, with 5 bases matching. The origin of this receptor is a man aged 40-50 years in good health and CMV-seronegative. The CDR3 region has the sequence CAISRDSRNTEAFF. The bases read TGTGCCATCAGTCGGGACTCACGGAACACTGAAGCTTTCTTT.